The sequence of this T cell receptor beta chain was determined in a study of CD8 T cell repertoires and HIV-1 epitope variants. The wider study: Each of Twenty-five Gag and Nef epitope peptides stimulated a separate culture. Epitopes were three Gag families plus Nef HW9 and YT9.

The study's findings and limits: Nef KF9 drew 4 to 6 clonotypes and HW9 one, without TAALDMSHF responses. Nine antigen-specific TCR beta clonotypes were found; roughly six seemed cross-reactive to variants.

The germline gives CDR1 SEHNR, CDR2 FQNEAQ (reference sequence). Germline trimming cut 5 bases from V and 0 bases from J; bases unmatched to any gene: 16. This CDR3 is 19 amino acids long. Using immunoSEQ multiplex PCR, the repertoire was profiled, and TCRdb retains in-frame clones only, with some absent. The profile covers under 7,000 clones, with 65% to 75% appearing a single time and more than 40% taken by the ten largest. This clone has a handful of counts. Its antigen is unknown. The chain couples TRBV7-9 to TRBJ2-4, with 7 bases identical to TRBD1. The source of this sequence is a male donor with HIV. The sample consisted of cultured CD8+ T cells derived from PBMCs. The CDR3, as DNA: TGTGCCAGCAGCGGCCGGGACAGCCTAAACTACGTAGCCAAAAACATTCAGTACTTC. Amino acids: CASSGRDSLNYVAKNIQYF.